The 17 T cell receptor beta chains presented below share a single source sample, sequenced in a study of siplizumab effects on memory and regulatory T cells. Method: immunoSEQ multiplex PCR; TCRdb's copy keeps in-frame clones and lacks some. The sample yields around 99,000 clones, around 90% seen once. The sequencing sample was made of Tregs sorted from blood. The source is a human donor in good health.

The chain joins TRBV4-1 to TRBJ1-2; D remains unclear. Germline CDR1 MGHRA, CDR2 YSYEKL. The CDR3 consists of 13 residues. Trimming took 1 base from V and 8 from J, leaving 11 bases between them. The CDR3 region is CASSQAGVGGYTF. Here the CDR3 DNA reads TGCGCCAGCAGCCAAGCTGGGGTTGGGGGCTACACCTTC.

The chain combines TRBV5-1 with TRBJ2-1, with no clear D. Between the trimmed V and J ends, which lost 2 bases and 7 bases, there was a span of 4 bases. Germline assignment: CDR1 SGHRS and CDR2 YFSETQ. The CDR3 consists of 11 residues. This chain's CDR3 is CASSFGNEQFF. CDR3 in DNA: TGCGCCAGCAGCTTTGGGAATGAGCAGTTCTTC.

This clone occurred once. The J gene is TRBJ1-2, the V gene TRBV18; D ambiguous. Germline CDR1 reads KGHSH; CDR2 reads LQKENI. With 2 bases removed from V and 1 base from J, the gap between germline ends came to 11 bases. The CDR3 has 15 residues. The CDR3 loop reads CASSPDEFYNYGYTF. CDR3 bases: TGTGCCAGCTCACCAGACGAATTTTATAACTATGGCTACACCTTC.

This clone was detected a few times. V is TRBV6-6 and J is TRBJ2-2; 12 nucleotides match TRBD2. V dropped 8 bases and J dropped 2; count of bases not matched to a gene: 3. This CDR3 has 15 residues. Germline CDR1 and CDR2: MNHNY and SVGAGI (reference sequence). CDR3 in DNA: TGTGCCAGCCGAGGACTAGCGGGAAACACCGGGGAGCTGTTTTTT. Translating it yields CASRGLAGNTGELFF.

The chain recombines TRBV6-5 with TRBJ2-2; no reliable D call. Trimming took 6 bases from V and 4 from J, leaving 9 bases between them. Germline CDR1 MNHEY, CDR2 SVGAGI. This CDR3 is built from 13 residues. CDR3: CASRTTVTGELFF. In DNA, the CDR3 is TGTGCCAGCAGAACGACGGTCACCGGGGAGCTGTTTTTT.

The chain recombines TRBV5-1 with TRBJ2-7; D uncertain. The V end was cut by 4 bases, the J end by 4 bases, with 12 bases between. The CDR3 extends over 13 amino acids. Germline-derived CDR1 and CDR2 are SGHRS and YFSETQ. This CDR3 reads CASSPQDGYEQYF. CDR3 DNA sequence: TGCGCCAGCAGCCCTCAGGACGGGTACGAGCAGTACTTC.

The J gene is TRBJ2-7, the V gene TRBV6-5, with 12 bases fitting TRBD2. Germline V CDR1 and CDR2: MNHEY, SVGAGI. After removal of 10 bases from V and 2 bases from J, the junction contained 6 bases not matched to a gene. The CDR3 covers 14 residues. The CDR3 is CAISRTSGAYEQYF. The DNA of the CDR3 is TGTGCCATCAGCCGGACTAGCGGGGCCTACGAGCAGTACTTC.

This clone was observed a few times. The V call is TRBV5-4, the J call TRBJ1-2; D gene uncertain. The CDR3 totals 15 residues. In germline, CDR1 is SGHNT, CDR2 YYREEE (reference sequence). V was shortened by 0 bases and J by 2 bases, with 11 bases between the two germline ends. This chain's CDR3 is CASSLAGGRNYGYTF. The CDR3 DNA reads as TGTGCCAGCAGCTTGGCCGGTGGACGGAACTATGGCTACACCTTC.

This clone appeared once. In DNA form, the CDR3 reads TGCGCCAGCAGCTTGGCAGGGGCCGCTGAAGCTTTCTTT. Translated, it gives CASSLAGAAEAFF. The rearrangement uses TRBV5-1 and TRBJ1-1; the D gene is possibly TRBD1 (6 bases). Germline values: CDR1 SGHRS, CDR2 YFSETQ. CDR3 length: 13 amino acids. V lost 0 bases to trimming and J lost 6 bases, with 9 bases between them.

The chain employs TRBV5-1 and TRBJ1-1; D gene uncertain. Trimming pared 0 bases from V and 1 base from J, leaving 7 bases between. In germline, CDR1 is SGHRS, CDR2 YFSETQ. This CDR3 is 14 amino acids long. This chain's CDR3 is CASSLGWKNTEAFF. CDR3 nucleotides: TGCGCCAGCAGCTTGGGGTGGAAGAACACTGAAGCTTTCTTT.

The DNA of the CDR3 is TGTGCCAGCAGCCCTACTAGGGTTTCCGTCGGTCAGCCCCAGCATTTT. Protein: CASSPTRVSVGQPQHF. The chain couples TRBV16 to TRBJ1-5; D unresolved. From germline, CDR1 is KGHSY and CDR2 FQNENV. The CDR3 has 16 residues. V was shortened by 4 bases and J by 6 bases, with 19 bases between the two germline ends.

The V gene is TRBV18, the J gene TRBJ1-1; no reliable D call. Trimming pared 4 bases from V and 0 bases from J, leaving 3 bases between. This CDR3 is 12 amino acids long. From germline, CDR1 is KGHSH and CDR2 LQKENI. CDR3 region: CASSQMNTEAFF. The CDR3, as DNA: TGTGCCAGCTCACAGATGAACACTGAAGCTTTCTTT.

The chain employs TRBV7-8 and TRBJ1-4, with D perhaps TRBD1 (6 bases). Trimming took off 6 bases at V and 3 bases at J, with 14 bases between the two ends. This CDR3 contains 15 residues. Germline CDR1 SGHVS, CDR2 FQNEAQ. The CDR3 loop is CASRDTGHPNEKLFF. CDR3 coding DNA: TGTGCCAGCAGGGACACGGGACACCCTAATGAAAAACTGTTTTTT. Full variable domain (missing parts from reference TRBV7-8 and TRBJ1-4): GAGVSQSPRYKVAKRGQDVALRCDPISGHVSLFWYQQALGQGPEFLTYFQNEAQLDKSGLPSDRFFAERPEGSVSTLKIQRTQQEDSAVYLCASRDTGHPNEKLFFGSGTQLSVL.

The chain employs TRBV19 and TRBJ1-2; TRBD1 matches 9 bases. The germline CDR1 and CDR2 sequences are LNHDA and SQIVND (reference sequence). The CDR3 loop spans 15 amino acids. J was trimmed by 6 bases and V by 5 bases; bases with no gene match: 10. The CDR3 region is CASSGGQGVFDGYTF. The CDR3, as DNA: TGTGCCAGTAGTGGGGGACAGGGCGTGTTTGATGGCTACACCTTC.

The rearrangement uses TRBV5-4 and TRBJ2-2; 10 bases match TRBD1. CDR3 length: 15 amino acids. Germline V gene data show CDR1 as SGHNT and CDR2 as YYREEE (reference sequence). V shed 6 bases, J shed 6 bases, and the junction held 8 bases outside the gene matches. CDR3 DNA sequence: TGTGCCAGCACCCACGGACAGGGGGGATCCGGGGAGCTGTTTTTT. This gives the protein CASTHGQGGSGELFF.

The chain carries TRBV5-6 and TRBJ2-7; 7 positions agree with TRBD2. The CDR3 is 14 amino acids. Germline CDR1 and CDR2: SGHDT and YYEEEE. J gave up 2 bases and V 3 bases, and 5 bases lay outside the gene matches. The CDR3 here is CASSSSGGAYEQYF. CDR3 sequence (DNA): TGTGCCAGCAGCTCCTCGGGGGGAGCCTACGAGCAGTACTTC.

This sequence joins TRBV18 and TRBJ2-3; D possibly corresponds to TRBD2 (5 bases). Trimming removed 3 bases at V and 2 bases at J, with 12 bases between. This CDR3 contains 15 residues. Germline V gene data show CDR1 as KGHSH and CDR2 as LQKENI. CDR3 DNA: TGTGCCAGCTCACCCCCAGGCGGACTCACAGATACGCAGTATTTT. Amino acids: CASSPPGGLTDTQYF. Combining the CDR3 with reference TRBV18 and TRBJ2-3 gives the whole variable domain NAGVMQNPRHLVRRRGQEARLRCSPMKGHSHVYWYRQLPEEGLKFMVYLQKENIIDESGMPKERFSAEFPKEGPSILRIQQVVRGDSAAYFCASSPPGGLTDTQYFGPGTRLTVL.